These 24 T cell receptor beta chains were sequenced from one sample in a study of chemoradiotherapy in HPV16-positive cancers. Repertoires were generated with immunoSEQ multiplex PCR, while TCRdb's copy carries only in-frame clones and drops some. Of more than 9,000 clones listed, roughly 90% are singletons. This specimen was taken from a patient who underwent chemoradiotherapy. All receptors derive from a human donor with HPV-associated anogenital cancer.

The rearrangement links TRBV5-1 to TRBJ2-1, with 10 bases lining up with TRBD2. Germline lookup yields CDR1 SGHRS and CDR2 YFSETQ. Trimming cost V 4 bases and J 1 base; bases outside gene matches: 8. The CDR3 totals 17 residues. DNA for the CDR3: TGCGCCAGCAGCGCCCTAACTAGCGGGGTATCCTACAATGAGCAGTTCTTC. Its translation is CASSALTSGVSYNEQFF.

The J gene is TRBJ2-4, the V gene TRBV2; D unresolved. The CDR3 extends over 14 amino acids. Per the germline V gene, CDR1 is SNHLY and CDR2 is FYNNEI. V was trimmed by 1 base and J by 7 bases, leaving 11 bases between them. Here the CDR3 reads CASSEGSPGNIQYF. DNA for the CDR3: TGTGCCAGCAGTGAAGGCTCACCCGGCAACATTCAGTACTTC.

CDR3 region: CASRREVEDTQYF. As DNA, the CDR3 is TGTGCCAGCAGGCGGGAGGTGGAAGATACGCAGTATTTT. The chain has TRBV6-6 and TRBJ2-3, with 8 bases that match TRBD2. V gave up 6 bases and J gave up 5 bases; unmatched junction bases: 4. The CDR3 length is 13 residues. Germline V lookup: CDR1 MNHNY, CDR2 SVGAGI (reference sequence).

This clone was observed once. The rearrangement links TRBV5-1 to TRBJ2-1; 11 positions agree with TRBD2. The CDR3 runs to 15 residues. V lost 7 bases and J lost 4; bases outside the gene matches: 7. Germline V gene data show CDR1 as SGHRS and CDR2 as YFSETQ. CDR3 region: CASATGTSGYNEQFF. The CDR3 DNA is TGCGCCAGCGCAACAGGGACTAGCGGATACAATGAGCAGTTCTTC.

The chain links TRBV9 to TRBJ2-1; tentatively, D is TRBD2 (5 bases). V was trimmed by 1 base and J by 12 bases, leaving 14 bases between them. Germline V gene sequence: CDR1 SGDLS, CDR2 YYNGEE. The CDR3 extends over 13 amino acids. The CDR3 loop reads CASSVSGSGTQFF. Here the CDR3 DNA reads TGTGCCAGCAGCGTATCAGGAAGCGGAACGCAGTTCTTC.

The V and J genes are TRBV4-1 and TRBJ1-2; a weak D match, TRBD1 (6 bases). Germline lookup yields CDR1 MGHRA and CDR2 YSYEKL. The CDR3 runs to 18 residues. With 0 bases removed from V and 2 bases from J, the gap between germline ends came to 19 bases. DNA for the CDR3: TGCGCCAGCAGCCAAGATGTGGGGGCCCTGCGAAAGAACTATGGCTACACCTTC. This encodes CASSQDVGALRKNYGYTF.

The chain employs TRBV5-5 and TRBJ2-1; maybe TRBD2 (7 bases). V lost 6 bases, J lost 9 bases, and 22 bases lay in between. This CDR3 comprises 15 residues. Per the germline V gene, CDR1 is SGHKS and CDR2 is YYEKEE (reference sequence). DNA for the CDR3: TGTGCCAGCATCTCGGGGGGCGGGAGTATTTTTGAGCAGTTCTTC. Translated: CASISGGGSIFEQFF. The full variable domain, with the rest looked up from reference TRBV5-5 and TRBJ2-1, is DAGVTQSPTHLIKTRGQQVTLRCSPISGHKSVSWYQQVLGQGPQFIFQYYEKEERGRGNFPDRFSARQFPNYSSELNVNALLLGDSALYLCASISGGGSIFEQFFGPGTRLTVL.

This clone has a single count. The chain recombines TRBV19 with TRBJ1-4, with a possible D match to TRBD1 (6 bases). The CDR3 contains 12 residues. CDR1 and CDR2 from the germline V gene are LNHDA and SQIVND (reference sequence). V was trimmed by 11 bases and J by 8 bases, leaving 15 bases between them. Here the CDR3 reads CAVGGAGEKLFF. Written as DNA, the CDR3 is TGTGCCGTAGGGGGGGCGGGAGAAAAACTGTTTTTT. Filled out from reference TRBV19 and TRBJ1-4, the complete variable domain reads DGGITQSPKYLFRKEGQNVTLSCEQNLNHDAMYWYRQDPGQGLRLIYYSQIVNDFQKGDIAEGYSVSREKKESFPLTVTSAQKNPTAFYLCAVGGAGEKLFFGSGTQLSVL.

The chain uses TRBV11-2 and TRBJ2-1; 8 positions match TRBD2. J gave up 10 bases and V 1 base, and 3 bases lay outside the gene matches. CDR1 and CDR2 (germline): SGHAT, FQNNGV. The CDR3 loop spans 13 amino acids. The CDR3 DNA follows: TGTGCCAGCAGCTTAGGGGCTAGCGGGGAGCAGTTCTTC. As protein: CASSLGASGEQFF.

J is TRBJ2-7 and V is TRBV5-1; D is unresolved. The germline CDR1 and CDR2 sequences are SGHRS and YFSETQ. Between the trimmed V and J ends, which lost 0 bases and 2 bases, there was a span of 6 bases. The CDR3 covers 13 residues. As DNA, the CDR3 is TGCGCCAGCAGCTTGGCTCCAACCTACGAGCAGTACTTC. Translation gives CASSLAPTYEQYF.

This sequence joins TRBV25-1 and TRBJ2-2, with D hard to call. Germline assignment: CDR1 MGHDK and CDR2 SYGVNS. This CDR3 region has 15 residues. Deletions cut 0 bases from V and 2 bases from J, with 7 bases between. This chain's CDR3 is CASSEYSGNTGELFF. The CDR3 bases are TGTGCCAGCAGTGAATATTCCGGCAACACCGGGGAGCTGTTTTTT.

This clone has only one observation. This chain links TRBV27 with TRBJ2-7; D possibly uses TRBD1 or TRBD2 (5 bases each). V lost 4 bases, J lost 2 bases, and 9 bases lay in between. Germline CDR1 MNHEY, CDR2 SMNVEV (reference sequence). The CDR3 has 13 residues. CDR3 amino acids: CASSYQGAYEQYF. The CDR3 DNA sequence: TGTGCCAGCAGTTACCAGGGAGCCTACGAGCAGTACTTC.

V gene TRBV2 combines with J gene TRBJ1-1; D gene uncertain. The germline V gene has CDR1 SNHLY and CDR2 FYNNEI. The ends were cut back, 6 bases at V and 0 bases at J, with 8 bases in the middle. The length of the CDR3 is 13 residues. Here the CDR3 reads CASRPMMNTEAFF. CDR3 nucleotide sequence: TGTGCCAGCAGGCCCATGATGAACACTGAAGCTTTCTTT.

The gene calls are TRBV7-8 and TRBJ1-2; no reliable D call. With 0 bases removed from V and 8 bases from J, the gap between germline ends came to 13 bases. The length of the CDR3 is 14 residues. Per germline, CDR1 SGHVS and CDR2 FQNEAQ. CDR3 residues: CASSLAVTVKGYTF. The DNA of the CDR3 is TGTGCCAGCAGCTTAGCGGTTACGGTCAAGGGCTACACCTTC.

The chain uses TRBV9 and TRBJ2-1; perhaps TRBD2 as D (5 bases). Germline V lookup: CDR1 SGDLS, CDR2 YYNGEE. The CDR3 consists of 15 residues. Trimming removed 0 bases from V and 7 bases from J, with 14 bases in between. The CDR3 region is CASSVVHLGDNEQFF. CDR3 sequence (DNA): TGTGCCAGCAGCGTAGTTCACTTGGGAGATAATGAGCAGTTCTTC.

This clone was seen a few times. The rearrangement uses TRBV2 and TRBJ1-6, with 7 bases fitting TRBD1. This CDR3 is built from 14 residues. The germline gives CDR1 SNHLY, CDR2 FYNNEI. J gave up 10 bases and V 5 bases, and 8 bases lay outside the gene matches. CDR3: CASSPTGKGSPLHF. Here the CDR3 DNA reads TGTGCCAGCAGTCCGACAGGGAAGGGGTCACCCCTCCACTTT.

The chain combines TRBV6-1 with TRBJ1-5; 8 nucleotides line up with TRBD1. The CDR3 totals 13 residues. V trimming: 6 bases; J trimming: 7 bases; junction bases outside the gene matches: 5. The germline CDR1 and CDR2 sequences are MNHNS and SASEGT. CDR3 DNA sequence: TGTGCCAGCAGCGCAGGACAGGGCCAGCCCCAGCATTTT. Amino acid sequence: CASSAGQGQPQHF.

The chain recombines TRBV2 with TRBJ1-3; D is unclear. This CDR3 has 18 residues. Germline V gene lookup returns CDR1 SNHLY and CDR2 FYNNEI. The V end was cut by 5 bases, the J end by 1 base, with 21 bases between. The CDR3 here is CASSPEHHTLPSGNTIYF. The CDR3 DNA reads as TGTGCCAGCAGTCCGGAACATCATACGTTACCATCTGGAAACACCATATATTTT. Together with reference TRBV2 and TRBJ1-3, the CDR3 gives the full variable domain: EPEVTQTPSHQVTQMGQEVILRCVPISNHLYFYWYRQILGQKVEFLVSFYNNEISEKSEIFDDQFSVERPDGSNFTLKIRSTKLEDSAMYFCASSPEHHTLPSGNTIYFGEGSWLTVV.

CDR3 protein: CASSTPRLAGDYEQYF. Here the CDR3 DNA reads TGTGCCAGCAGTACGCCCCGACTAGCGGGAGACTACGAGCAGTACTTC. The chain couples TRBV27 to TRBJ2-7; TRBD2 matches at 12 bases. Per germline, CDR1 MNHEY and CDR2 SMNVEV (reference sequence). The CDR3 is made up of 16 amino acids. Trimming took 5 bases from V and 3 from J; bases not matched to a gene: 8.

The chain couples TRBV9 to TRBJ1-3; D may be TRBD1 (5 bases). CDR1 SGDLS and CDR2 YYNGEE come from the germline V gene. V was cut by 4 bases and J by 0 bases, with 11 bases left in between. The CDR3 covers 15 residues. The CDR3 nucleotides are TGTGCCAGCAGCACGGGACCGGTCTCTGGAAACACCATATATTTT. This encodes CASSTGPVSGNTIYF.

The rearrangement uses TRBV19 and TRBJ1-5, with D perhaps matching TRBD1 (6 bases). Germline V gene data show CDR1 as LNHDA and CDR2 as SQIVND (reference sequence). This CDR3 contains 15 residues. V shed 6 bases and J shed 1 base, with 13 bases lying between them. The CDR3 DNA is TGTGCCAGTAGCCAAAACACAGGGAGCAATCAGCCCCAGCATTTT. This gives the protein CASSQNTGSNQPQHF.

J is TRBJ2-7 and V is TRBV5-5; TRBD2 matches at 16 bases. The CDR3 is 15 residues long. CDR1 SGHKS and CDR2 YYEKEE come from the germline V gene (reference sequence). Unmatched junction bases numbered 7, after V lost 7 bases and J lost 6 bases. DNA of the CDR3: TGTGCCAGCTTGGGGACTAGCGGGGGGGCCTTCGAGCAGTACTTC. It translates to CASLGTSGGAFEQYF. Looking up the rest from reference TRBV5-5 and TRBJ2-7 gives the full variable domain: DAGVTQSPTHLIKTRGQQVTLRCSPISGHKSVSWYQQVLGQGPQFIFQYYEKEERGRGNFPDRFSARQFPNYSSELNVNALLLGDSALYLCASLGTSGGAFEQYFGPGTRLTVT.

This clone occurred once. The gene calls are TRBV10-1 and TRBJ2-3, with a possible D match to TRBD2 (5 bases). The CDR3 covers 15 residues. The V end lost 4 bases, the J end lost 0 bases, and 11 bases lay between the germline ends. Per the germline V gene, CDR1 is WNHNN and CDR2 is SYGVQD (reference sequence). The CDR3 nucleotides read TGCGCCAGCAGTGGGAGGCTGGGCAGCACAGATACGCAGTATTTT. It yields the protein CASSGRLGSTDTQYF.

V and J are TRBV5-5 and TRBJ1-4, with a tentative D call TRBD1 (6 bases). V lost 3 bases and J 4 bases, leaving 10 bases between the germline ends. The CDR3 extends over 14 amino acids. Germline values: CDR1 SGHKS, CDR2 YYEKEE (reference sequence). CDR3 in DNA: TGTGCCAGCAGCTCAGGGGCGTTTAATGAAAAACTGTTTTTT. Translation gives CASSSGAFNEKLFF.